The 25 T cell receptor beta chains reported below all come from one sample, sequenced in a study of T cell responses to AZD1222 COVID-19 vaccine. Clones were read by immunoSEQ multiplex PCR, and TCRdb kept only the in-frame ones, dropping some. The data show about 130,000 clones, approximately 90% seen once. This material consisted of peripheral blood, taken 28 days after the second AZD1222 dose. These receptors came from an adult who received the AZD1222 COVID-19 vaccine.

This chain uses TRBV4-2 with TRBJ2-3; TRBD1 matches at 11 bases. Trimming cost V 1 base and J 6 bases; bases outside gene matches: 9. In germline, CDR1 is LGHNA, CDR2 YNFKEQ. The CDR3 runs to 17 residues. Here the CDR3 reads CASSQVFGQGASDTQYF. CDR3 nucleotide sequence: TGTGCCAGCAGCCAAGTATTCGGACAGGGGGCGAGTGATACGCAGTATTTT.

The sample holds one count of this clone. V usage is TRBV6-5 and J usage is TRBJ1-1; TRBD1 matches 7 bases. The V and J ends lost 7 bases and 0 bases, in that order; junction bases with no gene match: 5. Germline V gene data show CDR1 as MNHEY and CDR2 as SVGAGI. The CDR3 runs to 14 residues. In DNA form, the CDR3 reads TGTGCCAGCAAGGCAGGGACAGTGAACACTGAAGCTTTCTTT. It is translated as CASKAGTVNTEAFF.

The rearrangement joins TRBV20-1 to TRBJ1-2, with a possible D match to TRBD1 (5 bases). This CDR3 has 11 residues. The V gene lost 5 bases and the J gene lost 4 bases, with 8 bases spanning the gap. Germline-derived CDR1 and CDR2 are DFQATT and SNEGSKA (reference sequence). The CDR3 DNA is TGCAGTGCTGGGGCGGTCTATGGCTACACCTTC. This translates into CSAGAVYGYTF.

This rearrangement joins TRBV7-2 to TRBJ2-3, with D possibly being TRBD1 or TRBD2 (6 bases each). There are 15 residues in the CDR3. The ends were cut back, 6 bases at V and 2 bases at J, with 15 bases in the middle. Germline V lookup: CDR1 SGHTA, CDR2 FQGNSA. The CDR3 loop is CASRRGGGITDTQYF. As DNA, the CDR3 is TGTGCCAGCAGAAGAGGGGGAGGAATCACAGATACGCAGTATTTT.

This chain links TRBV3-1 (or the pseudogene TRBV3-2) with TRBJ1-2, with 7 bases matching TRBD1. Per the germline V gene, CDR1 is LGHDT and CDR2 is YNNKEL (reference sequence). The junction had 4 bases not matched to a gene; V was cut back by 1 base and J by 2 bases. This CDR3 comprises 15 residues. For the CDR3, the DNA is TGTGCCAGCAGCCAAGCGGTGACAGGGAACTATGGCTACACCTTC. It specifies CASSQAVTGNYGYTF.

The chain employs TRBV25-1 and TRBJ1-1; D remains unclear. V lost 8 bases to trimming and J lost 3 bases, with 19 bases between them. The CDR3 runs to 15 residues. Germline CDR1 and CDR2: MGHDK and SYGVNS. The CDR3 reads CASLPVGRLHTEAFF. The CDR3 region has the DNA TGTGCCAGCCTCCCCGTCGGGCGGCTCCACACTGAAGCTTTCTTT.

V gene TRBV5-1 combines with J gene TRBJ1-2; D is undetermined. V was pared by 7 bases and J by 4 bases, with 14 bases between. The length of the CDR3 is 13 residues. Germline CDR1 and CDR2: SGHRS and YFSETQ. CDR3 residues: CASAARPVYGYTF. In nucleotides, the CDR3 is TGCGCCAGCGCTGCAAGGCCCGTCTATGGCTACACCTTC.

The rearrangement uses TRBV3-1 (or the pseudogene TRBV3-2) and TRBJ1-2; D is undetermined. The V gene's germline CDR1 is LGHDT and CDR2 YNNKEL (reference sequence). The V and J ends lost 4 bases and 0 bases respectively, with 9 bases between them. The CDR3 sequence is 14 residues long. The CDR3 here is CASSPADSNYGYTF. The CDR3 nucleotides read TGTGCCAGCAGCCCCGCGGATTCTAACTATGGCTACACCTTC.

The chain has TRBV30 and TRBJ2-7; either TRBD1 or TRBD2 may supply D (5 bases each). V lost 5 bases to trimming and J lost 6 bases, with 17 bases between them. CDR1 is GTSNPN, CDR2 SVGIG, per germline (reference sequence). This CDR3 region has 13 residues. CDR3 sequence: CAWAAGRAFEQYF. For the CDR3, the DNA is TGTGCCTGGGCGGCGGGCAGGGCGTTCGAGCAGTACTTC.

In its sample, this clone was seen once. The chain links TRBV2 to TRBJ1-5; D may be TRBD1 (6 bases). V shed 6 bases and J shed 4 bases, with 19 bases lying between them. CDR3 length: 16 residues. The germline CDR1 and CDR2 sequences are SNHLY and FYNNEI. The CDR3 DNA is TGTGCCAGCAGGGGGGGGACCGACACAGGGAATCAGCCCCAGCATTTT. It encodes CASRGGTDTGNQPQHF. Full variable domain (remainder filled in from reference TRBV2 and TRBJ1-5): EPEVTQTPSHQVTQMGQEVILRCVPISNHLYFYWYRQILGQKVEFLVSFYNNEISEKSEIFDDQFSVERPDGSNFTLKIRSTKLEDSAMYFCASRGGTDTGNQPQHFGDGTRLSIL.

This CDR3 is CASSEGVGLNTEAFF. CDR3 DNA sequence: TGTGCCAGCAGTGAAGGGGTGGGTTTGAACACTGAAGCTTTCTTT. The rearrangement uses TRBV2 and TRBJ1-1; D call uncertain. Germline loops: CDR1 SNHLY, CDR2 FYNNEI. CDR3 length: 15 amino acids. Trimming took 1 base from V and 0 from J, leaving 9 bases between them.

This chain connects TRBV5-1 to TRBJ2-2; perhaps TRBD2 as D (6 bases). The germline V and J ends were trimmed by 0 bases and 3 bases, with 12 bases remaining between them. CDR3 size: 16 residues. Germline CDR1 and CDR2: SGHRS and YFSETQ. CDR3 nucleotide sequence: TGCGCCAGCAGCTTGGTTTCCGGGGGACACACCGGGGAGCTGTTTTTT. Translating gives CASSLVSGGHTGELFF.

This clone appeared a single time. The chain carries TRBV27 and TRBJ2-1; D might be TRBD2 (6 bases). V lost 3 bases and J lost 0, with 18 bases in between. CDR3 length: 18 residues. Germline CDR1 MNHEY, CDR2 SMNVEV (reference sequence). CDR3 residues: CASSLRFGGFNSYNEQFF. The CDR3 DNA sequence: TGTGCCAGCAGTTTGAGGTTCGGGGGTTTTAACTCCTACAATGAGCAGTTCTTC.

This chain uses TRBV20-1 with TRBJ2-7; D unresolved. Trimming removed 3 bases at V and 4 bases at J, with 13 bases between. Germline V lookup: CDR1 DFQATT, CDR2 SNEGSKA (reference sequence). CDR3 length: 13 amino acids. CDR3 nucleotide sequence: TGCAGTGCTAGTTTGGACCCTCAATACGAGCAGTACTTC. This translates into CSASLDPQYEQYF.

This chain uses TRBV30 with TRBJ1-5, with D possibly matching TRBD1 (5 bases). This CDR3 has 15 residues. V gave up 5 bases and J gave up 6 bases, with 20 bases separating them. Germline CDR1 is GTSNPN and CDR2 is SVGIG (reference sequence). CDR3 sequence reads: CAWDRPGQTSQPQHF. Written as DNA, the CDR3 is TGTGCCTGGGATCGACCGGGGCAAACATCTCAGCCCCAGCATTTT.

The chain uses TRBV7-9 and TRBJ1-3; the D is unclear. The V gene's germline CDR1 is SEHNR and CDR2 FQNEAQ (reference sequence). The V end was cut by 10 bases, the J end by 0 bases, with 16 bases between. This CDR3 contains 15 residues. CDR3 nucleotide sequence: TGTGCCATAAGGCAAGATTCCTCCTCTGGAAACACCATATATTTT. This gives the protein CAIRQDSSSGNTIYF.

In DNA, the CDR3 is TGTGCCAGCAGCGGCTACACAGGGGGAGCGGATGAGCAGTTCTTC. It encodes CASSGYTGGADEQFF. This chain uses TRBV5-4 with TRBJ2-1, with TRBD1 matching 8 bases. From germline, CDR1 is SGHNT and CDR2 YYREEE (reference sequence). J lost 8 bases, V lost 4 bases, and 11 bases had no gene match. This CDR3 spans 15 amino acids. The whole variable domain, filled in from reference TRBV5-4 and TRBJ2-1, reads ETGVTQSPTHLIKTRGQQVTLRCSSQSGHNTVSWYQQALGQGPQFIFQYYREEENGRGNFPPRFSGLQFPNYSSELNVNALELDDSALYLCASSGYTGGADEQFFGPGTRLTVL.

The chain recombines TRBV19 with TRBJ2-3; 10 positions match TRBD2. Germline CDR1 LNHDA, CDR2 SQIVND (reference sequence). The CDR3 loop spans 15 amino acids. The ends lost 8 bases at V and 0 bases at J; junction bases unmatched: 5. This chain's CDR3 is CASSSGRVSTDTQYF. The DNA of the CDR3 is TGTGCCAGTTCAAGCGGGAGGGTTAGCACAGATACGCAGTATTTT.

CDR3 nucleotide sequence: TGTGCCAGCAGTTTTAGGAGAGGAGGAAACACCATATATTTT. This codes for CASSFRRGGNTIYF. The J gene is TRBJ1-3, the V gene TRBV27; D not resolved. Germline V CDR1 and CDR2: MNHEY, SMNVEV (reference sequence). Trimming cost V 3 bases and J 4 bases, with 10 bases left between them. The CDR3 consists of 14 residues.

On this clone itself: One junction end disagrees with the germline gene, perhaps due to a read error. The chain combines TRBV7-7 with TRBJ1-5, with 7 bases lining up with TRBD1. Looked up from germline, CDR1 is SSHAT and CDR2 is FNYEAQ (reference sequence). The CDR3 is 16 residues long. CDR3 amino acids: CASSPTGEVGNQPQHF. The CDR3 nucleotides read TGTGCTAGCAGCCCTACAGGGGAGGTTGGTAATCAGCCCCAGCATTTT. Looking up the rest from reference TRBV7-7 and TRBJ1-5 gives the full variable domain: GAGVSQSPRYKVTKRGQDVTLRCDPISSHATLYWYQQALGQGPEFLTYFNYEAQPDKSGLPSDRFSAERPEGSISTLTIQRTEQRDSAMYRCASSPTGEVGNQPQHFGDGTRLSIL.

The chain uses TRBV4-1 and TRBJ1-2, with 9 bases lining up with TRBD1. J was trimmed by 5 bases and V by 2 bases; bases with no gene match: 9. Germline loops: CDR1 MGHRA, CDR2 YSYEKL. This CDR3 has 16 residues. This CDR3 is CASSQTEGTGLYGYTF. CDR3 coding DNA: TGCGCCAGCAGCCAAACAGAAGGGACAGGGTTATATGGCTACACCTTC.

The J gene is TRBJ2-2, the V gene TRBV5-1; a weak D match, TRBD2 (7 bases). The CDR3 is 17 residues long. Germline loops: CDR1 SGHRS, CDR2 YFSETQ. Trimming pared 4 bases from V and 3 bases from J, leaving 19 bases between. CDR3 coding DNA: TGCGCCAGCAGCCCGAACCCCCGGGGGGCGGACACCGGGGAGCTGTTTTTT. It specifies CASSPNPRGADTGELFF.

CDR3 sequence: CASSLDGQYNSPLHF. The CDR3, as DNA: TGTGCCAGCAGCTTAGATGGGCAGTATAATTCACCCCTCCACTTT. V usage is TRBV7-8 and J usage is TRBJ1-6; the D is unclear. The germline V gene has CDR1 SGHVS and CDR2 FQNEAQ. The CDR3 totals 15 residues. V was pared by 1 base and J by 4 bases, with 8 bases between. The full variable domain, completed using reference TRBV7-8 and TRBJ1-6, is GAGVSQSPRYKVAKRGQDVALRCDPISGHVSLFWYQQALGQGPEFLTYFQNEAQLDKSGLPSDRFFAERPEGSVSTLKIQRTQQEDSAVYLCASSLDGQYNSPLHFGNGTRLTVT.

As DNA, the CDR3 is TGTGCCAGTAGTATTTCTCGTCGGCAGAACACCGGGGAGCTGTTTTTT. It encodes CASSISRRQNTGELFF. V usage is TRBV19 and J usage is TRBJ2-2; D remains unclear. The CDR3 has 16 residues. The V end was cut by 3 bases, the J end by 1 base, with 12 bases between. Germline V gene data show CDR1 as LNHDA and CDR2 as SQIVND (reference sequence).

This clone appeared once. V and J are TRBV30 and TRBJ1-1; unclear D gene. Germline CDR1 and CDR2: GTSNPN and SVGIG (reference sequence). Trimming took off 6 bases at V and 3 bases at J, with 17 bases between the two ends. This CDR3 has 14 amino acids. For the CDR3, the DNA is TGTGCCTGTGACGATTTGGCCGAACACACTGAAGCTTTCTTT. Translation: CACDDLAEHTEAFF.